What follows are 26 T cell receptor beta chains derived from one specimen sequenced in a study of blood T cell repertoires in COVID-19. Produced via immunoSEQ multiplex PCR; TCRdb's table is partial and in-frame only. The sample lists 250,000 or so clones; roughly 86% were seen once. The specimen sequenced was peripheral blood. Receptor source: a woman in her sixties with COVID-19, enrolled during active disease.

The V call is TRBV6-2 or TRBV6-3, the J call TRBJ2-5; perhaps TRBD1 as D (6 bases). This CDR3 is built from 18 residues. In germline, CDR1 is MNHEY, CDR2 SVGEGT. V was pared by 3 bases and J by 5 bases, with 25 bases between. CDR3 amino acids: CASSYTEGSGVAVETQYF. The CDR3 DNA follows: TGTGCCAGCAGTTATACCGAAGGCTCAGGGGTGGCGGTTGAGACCCAGTACTTC.

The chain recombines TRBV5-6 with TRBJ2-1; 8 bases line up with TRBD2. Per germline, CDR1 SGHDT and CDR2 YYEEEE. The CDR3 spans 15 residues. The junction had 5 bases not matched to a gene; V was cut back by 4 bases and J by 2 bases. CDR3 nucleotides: TGTGCCAGCAGCCGACTAGCGTTTGCCTACAATGAGCAGTTCTTC. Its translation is CASSRLAFAYNEQFF. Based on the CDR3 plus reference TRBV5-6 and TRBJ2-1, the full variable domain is DAGVTQSPTHLIKTRGQQVTLRCSPKSGHDTVSWYQQALGQGPQFIFQYYEEEERQRGNFPDRFSGHQFPNYSSELNVNALLLGDSALYLCASSRLAFAYNEQFFGPGTRLTVL.

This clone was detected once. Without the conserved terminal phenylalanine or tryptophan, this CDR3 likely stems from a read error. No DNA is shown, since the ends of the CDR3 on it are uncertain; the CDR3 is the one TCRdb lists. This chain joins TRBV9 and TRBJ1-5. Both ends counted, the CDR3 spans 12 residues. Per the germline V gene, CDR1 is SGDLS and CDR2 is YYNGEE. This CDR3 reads CASSVDRRANFL.

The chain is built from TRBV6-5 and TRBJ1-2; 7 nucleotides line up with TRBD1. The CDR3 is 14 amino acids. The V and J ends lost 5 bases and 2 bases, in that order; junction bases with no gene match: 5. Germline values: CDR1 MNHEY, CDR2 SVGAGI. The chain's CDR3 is CASSPGGQNYGYTF. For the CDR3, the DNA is TGTGCCAGCAGTCCCGGGGGACAGAACTATGGCTACACCTTC.

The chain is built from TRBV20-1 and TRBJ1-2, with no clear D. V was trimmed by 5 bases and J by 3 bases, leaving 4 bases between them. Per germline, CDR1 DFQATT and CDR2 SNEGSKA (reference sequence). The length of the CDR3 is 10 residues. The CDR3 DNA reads TGCAGTGCTCCGTACTATGGCTACACCTTC. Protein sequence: CSAPYYGYTF.

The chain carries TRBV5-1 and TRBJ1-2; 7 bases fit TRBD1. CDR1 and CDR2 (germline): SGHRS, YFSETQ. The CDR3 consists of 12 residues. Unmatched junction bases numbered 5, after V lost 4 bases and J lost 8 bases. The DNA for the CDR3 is TGCGCCAGCAGCGAACAGGGGTCGGGCTACACCTTC. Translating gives CASSEQGSGYTF.

The DNA of the CDR3 is TGTGCCAGCAGCCTGGGGCCCAGCGGGAGCTCCTACGAGCAGTACTTC. It yields the protein CASSLGPSGSSYEQYF. The chain links TRBV5-4 to TRBJ2-7; 8 nucleotides align to TRBD2. CDR3 size: 16 residues. Trimming cost V 4 bases and J 0 bases; bases outside gene matches: 9. The germline CDR1 and CDR2 sequences are SGHNT and YYREEE (reference sequence).

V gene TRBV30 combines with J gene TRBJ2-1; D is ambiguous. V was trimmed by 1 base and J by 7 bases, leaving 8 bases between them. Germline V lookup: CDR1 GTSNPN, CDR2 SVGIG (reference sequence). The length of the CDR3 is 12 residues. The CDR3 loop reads CAWSEARNEQFF. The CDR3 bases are TGTGCCTGGAGTGAAGCCCGTAATGAGCAGTTCTTC.

CDR3 region: CASSLGAQVYQPQHF. The CDR3 DNA reads TGTGCCAGCAGTTTAGGGGCACAGGTATATCAGCCCCAGCATTTT. The genes are TRBV28 and TRBJ1-5, with a possible D match to TRBD1 (5 bases). This CDR3 comprises 15 residues. Trimming pared 2 bases from V and 5 bases from J, leaving 13 bases between. Germline lookup yields CDR1 MDHEN and CDR2 SYDVKM.

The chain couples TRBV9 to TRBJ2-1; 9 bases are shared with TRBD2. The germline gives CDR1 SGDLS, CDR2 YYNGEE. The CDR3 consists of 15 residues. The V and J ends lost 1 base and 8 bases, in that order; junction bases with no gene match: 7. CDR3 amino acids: CASSVLAGRQYEQFF. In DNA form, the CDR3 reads TGTGCCAGCAGCGTACTAGCGGGACGCCAGTATGAGCAGTTCTTC. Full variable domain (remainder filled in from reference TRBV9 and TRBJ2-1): DSGVTQTPKHLITATGQRVTLRCSPRSGDLSVYWYQQSLDQGLQFLIQYYNGEERAKGNILERFSAQQFPDLHSELNLSSLELGDSALYFCASSVLAGRQYEQFFGPGTRLTVL.

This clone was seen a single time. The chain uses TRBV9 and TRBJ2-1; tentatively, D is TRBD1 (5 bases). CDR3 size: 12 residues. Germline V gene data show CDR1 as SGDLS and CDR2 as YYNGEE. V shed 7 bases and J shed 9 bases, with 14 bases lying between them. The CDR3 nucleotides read TGTGCCAGCTGTCCGGGTAGGGGTGAGCAGTTCTTC. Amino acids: CASCPGRGEQFF. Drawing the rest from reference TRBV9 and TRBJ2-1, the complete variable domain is DSGVTQTPKHLITATGQRVTLRCSPRSGDLSVYWYQQSLDQGLQFLIQYYNGEERAKGNILERFSAQQFPDLHSELNLSSLELGDSALYFCASCPGRGEQFFGPGTRLTVL.

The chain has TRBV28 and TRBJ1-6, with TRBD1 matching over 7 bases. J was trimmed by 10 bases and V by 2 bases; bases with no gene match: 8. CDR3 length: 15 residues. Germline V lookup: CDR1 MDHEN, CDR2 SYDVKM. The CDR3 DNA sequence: TGTGCCAGCAGTTTACGAAGACAGGGTCAGTCACCCCTCCACTTT. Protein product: CASSLRRQGQSPLHF.

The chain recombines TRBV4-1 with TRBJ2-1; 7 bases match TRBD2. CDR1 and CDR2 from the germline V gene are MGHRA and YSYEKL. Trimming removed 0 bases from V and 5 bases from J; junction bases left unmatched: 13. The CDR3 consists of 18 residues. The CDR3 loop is CASSQDLYVASGDNEQFF. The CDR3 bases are TGCGCCAGCAGCCAAGATCTGTACGTGGCTAGCGGAGACAATGAGCAGTTCTTC.

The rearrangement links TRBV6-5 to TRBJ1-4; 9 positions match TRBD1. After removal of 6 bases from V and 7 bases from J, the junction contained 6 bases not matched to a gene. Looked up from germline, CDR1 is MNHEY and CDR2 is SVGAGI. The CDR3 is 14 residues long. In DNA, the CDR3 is TGTGCCAGCAGACAAACAGGGGGCGGTGAAAAACTGTTTTTT. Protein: CASRQTGGGEKLFF.

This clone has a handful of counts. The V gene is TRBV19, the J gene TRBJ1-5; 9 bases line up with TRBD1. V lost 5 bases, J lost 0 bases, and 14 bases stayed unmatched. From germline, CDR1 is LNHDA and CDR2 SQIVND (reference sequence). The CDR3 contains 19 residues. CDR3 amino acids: CASSFPGQGGRYSNQPQHF. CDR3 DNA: TGTGCCAGTAGTTTCCCGGGACAGGGCGGGAGATATAGCAATCAGCCCCAGCATTTT.

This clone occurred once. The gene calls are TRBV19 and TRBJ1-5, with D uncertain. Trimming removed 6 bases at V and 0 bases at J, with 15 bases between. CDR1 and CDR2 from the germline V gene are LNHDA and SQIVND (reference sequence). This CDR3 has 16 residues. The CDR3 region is CASRVGSDNSNQPQHF. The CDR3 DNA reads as TGTGCCAGTAGGGTCGGGAGCGACAATAGCAATCAGCCCCAGCATTTT.

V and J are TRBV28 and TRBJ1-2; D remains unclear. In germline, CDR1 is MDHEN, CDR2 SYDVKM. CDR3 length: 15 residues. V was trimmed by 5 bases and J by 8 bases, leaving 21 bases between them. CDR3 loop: CASSRTPDIERGYTF. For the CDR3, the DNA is TGTGCCAGCAGTCGTACCCCCGACATTGAGAGAGGCTACACCTTC.

The CDR3 DNA reads TGTGCCAGCAGCCCCCATAGCAATCAGCCCCAGCATTTT. Translation: CASSPHSNQPQHF. The chain combines TRBV6-5 with TRBJ1-5; D remains unclear. There are 13 residues in the CDR3. V lost 6 bases, J lost 0 bases, and 6 bases lay in between. Germline V gene lookup returns CDR1 MNHEY and CDR2 SVGAGI.

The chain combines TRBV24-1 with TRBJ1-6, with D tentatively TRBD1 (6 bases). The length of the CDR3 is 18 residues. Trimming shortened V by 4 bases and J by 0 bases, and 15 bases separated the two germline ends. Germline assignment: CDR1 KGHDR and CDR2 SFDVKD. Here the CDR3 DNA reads TGTGCCACCAGTGAACCGGACAGTGACAGCTCCTATAATTCACCCCTCCACTTT. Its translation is CATSEPDSDSSYNSPLHF.

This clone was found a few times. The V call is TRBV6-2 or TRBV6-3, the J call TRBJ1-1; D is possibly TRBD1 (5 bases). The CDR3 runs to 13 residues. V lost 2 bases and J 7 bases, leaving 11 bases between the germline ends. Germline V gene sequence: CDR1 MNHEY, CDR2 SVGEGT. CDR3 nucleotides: TGTGCCAGCAGTTACGGGCAGGGAAGTGAAGCTTTCTTT. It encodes CASSYGQGSEAFF.

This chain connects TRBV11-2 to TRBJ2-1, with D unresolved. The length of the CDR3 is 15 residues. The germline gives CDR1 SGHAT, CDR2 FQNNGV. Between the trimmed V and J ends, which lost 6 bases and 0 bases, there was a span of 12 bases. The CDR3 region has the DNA TGTGCCAGCAGGGCCGTCGCTAGCTCCTACAATGAGCAGTTCTTC. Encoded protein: CASRAVASSYNEQFF.

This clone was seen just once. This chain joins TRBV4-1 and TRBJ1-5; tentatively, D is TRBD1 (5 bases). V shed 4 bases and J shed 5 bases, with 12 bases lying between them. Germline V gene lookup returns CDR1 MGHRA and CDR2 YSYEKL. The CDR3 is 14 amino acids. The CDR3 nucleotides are TGCGCCAGCAGCCCCCGACAGTCTGATCAGCCCCAGCATTTT. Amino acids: CASSPRQSDQPQHF.

The CDR3 reads CASIGQGNTEAFF. CDR3 nucleotides: TGTGCCAGCATTGGACAGGGGAACACTGAAGCTTTCTTT. The chain carries TRBV6-5 and TRBJ1-1; 8 positions match TRBD1. The CDR3 totals 13 residues. With 7 bases clipped from V and 1 base from J, the junction kept 2 bases outside the gene matches. The germline V gene has CDR1 MNHEY and CDR2 SVGAGI.

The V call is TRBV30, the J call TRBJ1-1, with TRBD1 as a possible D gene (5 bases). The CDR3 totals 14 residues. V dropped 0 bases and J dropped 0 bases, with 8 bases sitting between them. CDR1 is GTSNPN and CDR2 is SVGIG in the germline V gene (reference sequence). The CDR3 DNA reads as TGTGCCTGGAGTGTACGGGGGGTGAACACTGAAGCTTTCTTT. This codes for CAWSVRGVNTEAFF. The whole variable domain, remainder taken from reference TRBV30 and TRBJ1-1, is SQTIHQWPATLVQPVGSPLSLECTVEGTSNPNLYWYRQAAGRGLQLLFYSVGIGQISSEVPQNLSASRPQDRQFILSSKKLLLSDSGFYLCAWSVRGVNTEAFFGQGTRLTVV.

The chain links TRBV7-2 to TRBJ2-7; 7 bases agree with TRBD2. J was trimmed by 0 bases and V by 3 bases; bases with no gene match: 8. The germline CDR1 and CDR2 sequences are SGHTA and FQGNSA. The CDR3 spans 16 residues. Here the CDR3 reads CASSFFVSGLSYEQYF. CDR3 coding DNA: TGTGCCAGCAGCTTCTTTGTTAGCGGGCTCTCCTACGAGCAGTACTTC.

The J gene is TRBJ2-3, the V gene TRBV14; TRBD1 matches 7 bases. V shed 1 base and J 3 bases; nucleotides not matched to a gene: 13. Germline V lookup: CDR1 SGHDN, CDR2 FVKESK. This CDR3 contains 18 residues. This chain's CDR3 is CASSQVGQASHGTDTQYF. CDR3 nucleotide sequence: TGTGCCAGCAGCCAAGTCGGACAGGCCTCCCATGGGACAGATACGCAGTATTTT. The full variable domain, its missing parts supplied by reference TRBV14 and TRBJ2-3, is EAGVTQFPSHSVIEKGQTVTLRCDPISGHDNLYWYRRVMGKEIKFLLHFVKESKQDESGMPNNRFLAERTGGTYSTLKVQPAELEDSGVYFCASSQVGQASHGTDTQYFGPGTRLTVL.